One sample yielded the 31 T cell receptor beta chains listed below, sequenced in a study of beta chain features in type 1 diabetes. The whole isolated RNA underwent reverse transcription, so sequencing captured expressed TCRB transcripts. Using immunoSEQ multiplex PCR, the repertoire was profiled, and TCRdb retains in-frame clones only, with some absent. The data contain around 200,000 clones, about 13% of them singletons. Sequenced: central memory CD4+ T cells from blood. The source is a woman under 30 in good health.

The V call is TRBV5-1, the J call TRBJ2-2, with D possibly being TRBD2 (6 bases). Trimming cost V 0 bases and J 4 bases, with 10 bases left between them. This CDR3 contains 15 residues. CDR1 is SGHRS, CDR2 YFSETQ, per germline. The CDR3 sequence is CASSLESGRTGELFF. The CDR3 DNA is TGCGCCAGCAGCTTGGAGAGCGGGCGCACCGGGGAGCTGTTTTTT.

This clone was picked up a small number of times. This chain joins TRBV7-2 and TRBJ2-3; D is unclear. The CDR3 is made up of 14 amino acids. The V end lost 3 bases, the J end lost 2 bases, and 9 bases lay between the germline ends. Germline V gives CDR1 SGHTA, CDR2 FQGNSA. In DNA, the CDR3 is TGTGCCAGCAGCTTGTCCAGGAACACAGATACGCAGTATTTT. It translates to CASSLSRNTDTQYF.

CDR3 loop: CASSAEGTTNEQFF. CDR3 coding DNA: TGTGCCAGCAGCGCGGAAGGGACTACCAATGAGCAGTTCTTC. The genes are TRBV9 and TRBJ2-1; 7 bases match TRBD2. Germline V gene sequence: CDR1 SGDLS, CDR2 YYNGEE. The V and J ends lost 3 bases and 6 bases, in that order; junction bases with no gene match: 6. This CDR3 contains 14 residues.

V and J are TRBV6-6 and TRBJ2-1; 9 nucleotides align to TRBD1. Trimming at V came to 4 bases and at J to 3 bases, leaving 4 bases not matched to a gene. Germline CDR1 reads MNHNY; CDR2 reads SVGAGI (reference sequence). The CDR3 extends over 15 amino acids. The CDR3 region has the DNA TGTGCCAGCAGTTCCGGGACAGGGCACTACAATGAGCAGTTCTTC. It codes for CASSSGTGHYNEQFF.

V is TRBV15 and J is TRBJ1-3; D remains ambiguous. V was pared by 1 base and J by 0 bases, with 7 bases between. The CDR3 extends over 15 amino acids. Looked up from germline, CDR1 is LNHNV and CDR2 is YYDKDF (reference sequence). CDR3 in DNA: TGTGCCACCAGCAGAGGGGCAGACTCTGGAAACACCATATATTTT. Its protein product is CATSRGADSGNTIYF.

V gene TRBV6-5 combines with J gene TRBJ2-1; maybe TRBD2 (7 bases). The CDR3 runs to 15 residues. With 4 bases removed from V and 8 bases from J, the gap between germline ends came to 18 bases. Germline-derived CDR1 and CDR2 are MNHEY and SVGAGI. CDR3 sequence: CASSFGGGSTDEQFF. Written as DNA, the CDR3 is TGTGCCAGCAGTTTTGGGGGCGGGAGTACTGATGAGCAGTTCTTC.

This clone was detected only a few times. The V gene is TRBV7-2, the J gene TRBJ2-2, with D uncertain. From germline, CDR1 is SGHTA and CDR2 FQGNSA. This CDR3 has 14 residues. Trimming pared 2 bases from V and 9 bases from J, leaving 13 bases between. The CDR3 here is CASSLLTRRRELFF. CDR3 nucleotide sequence: TGTGCCAGCAGCTTACTGACCCGGCGGCGGGAGCTGTTTTTT. Full variable domain (rest looked up from reference TRBV7-2 and TRBJ2-2): GAGVSQSPSNKVTEKGKDVELRCDPISGHTALYWYRQSLGQGLEFLIYFQGNSAPDKSGLPSDRFSAERTGGSVSTLTIQRTQQEDSAVYLCASSLLTRRRELFFGEGSRLTVL.

This clone was counted between two and nine times. The chain is built from TRBV6-6 and TRBJ2-1; 7 bases agree with TRBD1. The CDR3 runs to 12 residues. The germline gives CDR1 MNHNY, CDR2 SVGAGI (reference sequence). The J segment lost 8 bases and the V segment lost 6 bases, leaving 4 bases of the junction unmatched. The CDR3 loop is CASSTGVDEQFF. The DNA for the CDR3 is TGTGCCAGCAGCACAGGGGTCGATGAGCAGTTCTTC.

This CDR3 reads CASSFGRANEQFF. The CDR3 DNA sequence: TGTGCCAGCAGCTTCGGGAGGGCCAATGAGCAGTTCTTC. The chain combines TRBV7-2 with TRBJ2-1; 8 bases align to TRBD2. Losses at the gene ends were 3 bases for V and 6 bases for J; bases not matched to a gene: 1. The CDR3 is 13 amino acids. Germline V lookup: CDR1 SGHTA, CDR2 FQGNSA.

The chain joins TRBV5-1 to TRBJ2-3; weak D call: TRBD2 (6 bases). This CDR3 comprises 14 residues. CDR1 SGHRS and CDR2 YFSETQ come from the germline V gene. Trimming cost V 4 bases and J 6 bases, with 15 bases left between them. CDR3 residues: CASSVGTSTDTQYF. For the CDR3, the DNA is TGCGCCAGCAGCGTCGGGACTTCCACGGATACGCAGTATTTT. Variable domain in full (rest from reference TRBV5-1 and TRBJ2-3): KAGVTQTPRYLIKTRGQQVTLSCSPISGHRSVSWYQQTPGQGLQFLFEYFSETQRNKGNFPGRFSGRQFSNSRSEMNVSTLELGDSALYLCASSVGTSTDTQYFGPGTRLTVL.

The J gene is TRBJ2-3, the V gene TRBV18; 9 bases are a match to TRBD1. Germline V lookup: CDR1 KGHSH, CDR2 LQKENI. The ends lost 3 bases at V and 4 bases at J; junction bases unmatched: 5. The CDR3 is 15 amino acids. The CDR3 DNA reads TGTGCCAGCTCACCCCGGGGACAGGGACCAGATACGCAGTATTTT. Protein sequence: CASSPRGQGPDTQYF.

This chain joins TRBV28 and TRBJ1-2, with D possibly being TRBD1 (5 bases). The CDR3 extends over 11 amino acids. V was shortened by 10 bases and J by 8 bases, with 14 bases between the two germline ends. Germline CDR1 is MDHEN and CDR2 is SYDVKM. The CDR3 DNA reads as TGTGCCACTCGCAGGGATGGAGGCTACACCTTC. Translation: CATRRDGGYTF.

This clone was found a few times. The gene calls are TRBV4-1 and TRBJ1-5; 7 bases match TRBD1. V was clipped by 1 base and J by 3 bases; unmatched bases: 6. This CDR3 is built from 16 residues. Germline CDR1 and CDR2: MGHRA and YSYEKL. CDR3 in amino acids: CASSQVTGTVNQPQHF. DNA for the CDR3: TGCGCCAGCAGCCAAGTTACTGGGACAGTCAATCAGCCCCAGCATTTT.

CDR3: CASSVLSGDPQHF. The CDR3, as DNA: TGTGCCAGCAGTGTCCTATCAGGGGATCCCCAGCATTTT. The chain recombines TRBV6-4 with TRBJ1-5; D may be TRBD1 (6 bases). Trimming pared 4 bases from V and 10 bases from J, leaving 14 bases between. This CDR3 contains 13 residues. Per the germline V gene, CDR1 is MRHNA and CDR2 is SNTAGT.

In its sample, this clone was seen many times. This chain uses TRBV5-1 with TRBJ2-1; 12 nucleotides match TRBD2. The CDR3 sequence is 16 residues long. The V and J ends lost 3 bases and 7 bases, in that order; junction bases with no gene match: 8. Germline CDR1 reads SGHRS; CDR2 reads YFSETQ. Written as DNA, the CDR3 is TGCGCCAGCAGCTGGCAGCCGGGGACTAGCGGGAATGAGCAGTTCTTC. Its protein product is CASSWQPGTSGNEQFF.

This clone was counted between two and nine times. The V gene is TRBV28, the J gene TRBJ2-7; 10 bases agree with TRBD2. The trim removed 7 bases at V and 2 bases at J, leaving 2 bases unmatched. CDR3 length: 13 amino acids. Germline CDR1 is MDHEN and CDR2 is SYDVKM. The CDR3 here is CASKTSGAYEQYF. CDR3 DNA sequence: TGTGCCAGCAAAACTAGCGGGGCCTACGAGCAGTACTTC.

This clone has only a few counts. The chain employs TRBV5-1 and TRBJ2-1; no definite D call. Germline assignment: CDR1 SGHRS and CDR2 YFSETQ. V was trimmed by 0 bases and J by 6 bases, leaving 10 bases between them. The CDR3 consists of 14 residues. The CDR3 DNA is TGCGCCAGCAGCTTGGGCGAGCCGGTCAATGAGCAGTTCTTC. Translating gives CASSLGEPVNEQFF.

This clone showed up just a few times. The rearrangement links TRBV7-2 to TRBJ2-7; TRBD1 agrees at 7 bases. In germline, CDR1 is SGHTA, CDR2 FQGNSA. V dropped 6 bases and J dropped 4; count of bases not matched to a gene: 9. This CDR3 spans 14 amino acids. DNA for the CDR3: TGTGCCAGCAGTCGTCCGGGACAGTTATACGAGCAGTACTTC. Protein product: CASSRPGQLYEQYF.

The chain is built from TRBV30 and TRBJ1-3; D is unresolved. Deletions cut 4 bases from V and 4 bases from J, with 11 bases between. The V gene's germline CDR1 is GTSNPN and CDR2 SVGIG (reference sequence). The CDR3 extends over 13 amino acids. The CDR3 here is CAWIQSGGNTIYF. The CDR3 DNA follows: TGTGCCTGGATCCAGTCGGGAGGAAACACCATATATTTT. Together with reference TRBV30 and TRBJ1-3, the CDR3 gives the full variable domain: SQTIHQWPATLVQPVGSPLSLECTVEGTSNPNLYWYRQAAGRGLQLLFYSVGIGQISSEVPQNLSASRPQDRQFILSSKKLLLSDSGFYLCAWIQSGGNTIYFGEGSWLTVV.

This chain connects TRBV25-1 to TRBJ2-3, with 9 bases matching TRBD2. The CDR3 runs 17 residues. After removal of 0 bases from V and 5 bases from J, the junction contained 9 bases not matched to a gene. Germline CDR1 reads MGHDK; CDR2 reads SYGVNS. CDR3 in DNA: TGTGCCAGCAGTGAATATGGTAGCGGGAGTGGGAAAGATACGCAGTATTTT. Amino acids: CASSEYGSGSGKDTQYF. Complete variable domain (other parts from reference TRBV25-1 and TRBJ2-3): EADIYQTPRYLVIGTGKKITLECSQTMGHDKMYWYQQDPGMELHLIHYSYGVNSTEKGDLSSESTVSRIRTEHFPLTLESARPSHTSQYLCASSEYGSGSGKDTQYFGPGTRLTVL.

The genes are TRBV5-1 and TRBJ2-7, with TRBD1 matching 7 bases. CDR3 size: 14 residues. V shed 2 bases and J 2 bases; nucleotides not matched to a gene: 4. The germline V gene encodes CDR1 SGHRS and CDR2 YFSETQ. In DNA form, the CDR3 reads TGCGCCAGCAGCTTAAGACAGGGCGCCTACGAGCAGTACTTC. Translating it yields CASSLRQGAYEQYF.

The V gene is TRBV6-5, the J gene TRBJ2-6, with D unclear. CDR3 length equals 12 residues. Germline V CDR1 and CDR2: MNHEY, SVGAGI. V was shortened by 10 bases and J by 2 bases, with 6 bases between the two germline ends. The chain's CDR3 is CATKTGANVLTF. The CDR3 nucleotides read TGTGCCACCAAAACTGGGGCCAACGTCCTGACTTTC.

V and J are TRBV14 and TRBJ2-5; the match to TRBD2 covers 8 bases. The CDR3 length is 14 residues. Trimming took 5 bases from V and 7 from J; bases not matched to a gene: 9. CDR1 is SGHDN, CDR2 FVKESK, per germline. As DNA, the CDR3 is TGTGCCAGCAGCTTCAGGGGCAGCGGGGGGACCCAGTACTTC. Amino acids: CASSFRGSGGTQYF.

The chain has TRBV28 and TRBJ1-5; TRBD1 matches 10 bases. Germline CDR1 reads MDHEN; CDR2 reads SYDVKM. There are 12 residues in the CDR3. After removal of 6 bases from V and 7 bases from J, the junction contained 0 bases not matched to a gene. The CDR3 coding sequence is TGTGCCAGCAGGGGACAGGGGCAGCCCCAGCATTTT. This gives the protein CASRGQGQPQHF.

The rearrangement uses TRBV29-1 and TRBJ1-2; maybe TRBD1 (5 bases). This CDR3 has 14 amino acids. Germline assignment: CDR1 SQVTM and CDR2 ANQGSEA. The V end lost 4 bases, the J end lost 4 bases, and 16 bases lay between the germline ends. DNA of the CDR3: TGCAGCGTTGTGGCAGGGTCGCCCGTCTATGGCTACACCTTC. Its translation: CSVVAGSPVYGYTF.

This clone was seen a few times. The chain has TRBV28 and TRBJ2-7; maybe TRBD1 (6 bases). The V end lost 2 bases, the J end lost 2 bases, and 7 bases lay between the germline ends. Germline lookup yields CDR1 MDHEN and CDR2 SYDVKM. CDR3 size: 13 residues. CDR3: CASSLPGAYEQYF. DNA for the CDR3: TGTGCCAGCAGTTTACCAGGGGCCTACGAGCAGTACTTC.

The chain carries TRBV6-5 and TRBJ2-3, with 10 bases fitting TRBD1. Unmatched junction bases numbered 4, after V lost 0 bases and J lost 4 bases. CDR1 is MNHEY and CDR2 is SVGAGI in the germline V gene. The length of the CDR3 is 16 residues. This CDR3 reads CASSYSWTGGPDTQYF. In DNA form, the CDR3 reads TGTGCCAGCAGTTACTCTTGGACAGGGGGACCAGATACGCAGTATTTT.

This clone came up a few times. Here the CDR3 reads CASSAQGNQPQHF. The CDR3 DNA reads TGCGCCAGCAGTGCGCAGGGCAATCAGCCCCAGCATTTT. The chain links TRBV5-1 to TRBJ1-5; D is uncertain. Looked up from germline, CDR1 is SGHRS and CDR2 is YFSETQ. The V end lost 5 bases, the J end lost 2 bases, and 8 bases lay between the germline ends. The CDR3 length is 13 residues.

This clone has just a few counts. J is TRBJ1-4 and V is TRBV25-1; D uncertain. Trimming took off 8 bases at V and 8 bases at J, with 9 bases between the two ends. CDR1 and CDR2 from the germline V gene are MGHDK and SYGVNS. The CDR3 loop spans 11 amino acids. As DNA, the CDR3 is TGTGCCAGCCAATACCGGGAAAAACTGTTTTTT. Amino acids: CASQYREKLFF.

This chain connects TRBV28 to TRBJ2-1, with D possibly matching TRBD2 (6 bases). Deletions cut 6 bases from V and 0 bases from J, with 15 bases between. The CDR3 totals 16 residues. CDR1 is MDHEN and CDR2 is SYDVKM in the germline V gene. CDR3 in amino acids: CASSRSAGPSYNEQFF. The CDR3 DNA reads as TGTGCCAGCAGCCGATCAGCGGGCCCCTCCTACAATGAGCAGTTCTTC. The whole variable domain, remainder taken from reference TRBV28 and TRBJ2-1, is DVKVTQSSRYLVKRTGEKVFLECVQDMDHENMFWYRQDPGLGLRLIYFSYDVKMKEKGDIPEGYSVSREKKERFSLILESASTNQTSMYLCASSRSAGPSYNEQFFGPGTRLTVL.

This clone occurred a few times. The chain has TRBV15 and TRBJ1-2; 7 bases line up with TRBD1. The CDR3 consists of 15 residues. V was clipped by 3 bases and J by 0 bases; unmatched bases: 4. Germline CDR1 LNHNV, CDR2 YYDKDF (reference sequence). The CDR3 coding sequence is TGTGCCACCAGCAGTGACAGGGTTACTAACTATGGCTACACCTTC. Translating gives CATSSDRVTNYGYTF.